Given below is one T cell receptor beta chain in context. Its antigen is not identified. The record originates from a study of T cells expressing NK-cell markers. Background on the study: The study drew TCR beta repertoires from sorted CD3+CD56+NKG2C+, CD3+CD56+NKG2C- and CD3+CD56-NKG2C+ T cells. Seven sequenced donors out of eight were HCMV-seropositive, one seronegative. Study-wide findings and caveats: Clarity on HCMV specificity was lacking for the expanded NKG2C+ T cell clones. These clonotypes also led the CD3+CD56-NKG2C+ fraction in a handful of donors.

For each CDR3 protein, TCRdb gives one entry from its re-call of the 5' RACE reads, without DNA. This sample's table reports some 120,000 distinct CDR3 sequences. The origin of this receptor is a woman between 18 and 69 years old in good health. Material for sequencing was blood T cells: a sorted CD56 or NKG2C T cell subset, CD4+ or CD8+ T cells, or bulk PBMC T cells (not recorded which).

CDR3 sequence: CASSLRIGDTDTQYF. The chain carries TRBV5-8 and TRBJ2-3. CDR1 is SGHTS and CDR2 is YDEGEE in the germline V gene. There are 15 residues in the CDR3.